The rows below give T cell receptor delta chains drawn from one sample of a study of gamma delta lymphoproliferative disorders and STAT genes. TCRdb redid clone calling on the multiplex PCR reads using CATT. The sample yields fewer than 4,500 delta-chain clones, 0.85% to 1.2% seen once. Sequencing input: blood. These receptors all come from a human donor in good health. Both conserved end residues are part of each CDR3.

J gene | V gene | CDR3 protein
TRDJ1 | TRAV29/DV5 | CSVLLCSKPRRGDPTYTDKLIF
TRDJ3 | TRDV2 | CACDTAWGDTGWDTRQMFF
TRDJ1 | TRDV2 | CACDTVGVLGDTTDKLIF
TRDJ1 | TRAV29/DV5 | CAASQPRTLKVLGATDKLIF
TRDJ1 | TRDV2 | CACDTLAPQYTDKLIF
TRDJ1 | TRDV2 | CACDLGPGDYKLIF
TRDJ1 | TRDV1 | CALGVPLAFPTSGADTYTDKLIF
TRDJ1 | TRDV2 | CACDARRDWGSSKLIF
TRDJ1 | TRDV2 | CACDTVFGGGRTYTDKLIF
TRDJ1 | TRDV1 | CALSVGHPLTGGFTTDKLIF
TRDJ1 | TRDV2 | CACDSWGIRGVTDKLIF
TRDJ1 | TRDV2 | CACDTAEITMNTDKLIF
TRDJ1 | TRDV2 | CACDTVGGGLTDKLIF
TRDJ3 | TRDV2 | CACDLLGDTTAWDTRQMFF
TRDJ1 | TRDV2 | CACDGGIRDKLIF
TRDJ3 | TRDV2 | CACDGMGDTPTWDTRQMFF
TRDJ1 | TRDV2 | CACDTVLPTGGYTDKLIF
TRDJ1 | TRDV2 | CACDTLRLGDTNPLDSSTDKLIF
TRDJ1 | TRAV36/DV7 | CAVGNTWGTIKLIF
TRDJ1 | TRDV2 | CACDRGGPHWGADKLIF
TRDJ1 | TRDV2 | CACDTVRLGDTLASDKLIF
TRDJ1 | TRDV2 | CACSELGGIKSTDKLIF
TRDJ1 | TRDV2 | CACDTVRLGDTRTTDKLIF
TRDJ3 | TRDV2 | CACDVTGGASSWDTRQMFF
TRDJ1 | TRDV2 | CACDTNWGTPGDKLIF
TRDJ1 | TRDV3 | CAFPPAAGADTDKLIF
TRDJ1 | TRDV2 | CACDTLLGDPIDTDKLIF
TRDJ1 | TRDV2 | CACDTISRGSDQNTDKLIF
TRDJ1 | TRDV2 | CACDTGGYGGMTDKLIF